This is a list of T cell receptor beta chains from one sample in a study of cytomegalovirus exposure and HLA in healthy donors. Sequencing was performed with immunoSEQ multiplex PCR; in TCRdb, only in-frame clones are kept and a portion is missing. This table has some 190,000 clones, 70% to 75% appearing once. The sample consisted of PBMCs. The source is a woman in her thirties in good health and CMV-seropositive. Each CDR3 is given without its conserved first and last residue.

16 | TRBJ2-7 | TRBV27 | ASSFPGQGASFAYEQY
14 | TRBJ2-1 | TRBV7-6 | ASSSMPGLASNEQF
13 | TRBJ2-3 | TRBV6-5 | ASSYQAASTDTQY
11 | TRBJ1-1 | TRBV5-4 | ASSLAQNTEAF
11 | TRBJ1-2 | TRBV2 | ASIPGQGHGYT
12 | TRBJ2-7 | TRBV7-6 | ASSPAGQGYEQY
13 | TRBJ2-1 | TRBV28 | ASPPSSGVYNEQF
17 | TRBJ2-3 | TRBV4-2 | ASSQDNPSGGGSTDTQY
14 | TRBJ2-1 | TRBV5-1 | ASSRETSGAYNEQF
12 | - | TRBV6-5 | ASSYSSGGGEQY
13 | TRBJ2-7 | TRBV27 | ASSLRGQGSYEQY
11 | TRBJ1-5 | TRBV6-5 | ASSLDSNQPQH
10 | TRBJ2-7 | TRBV23-1 | ASSQGGYEQY
11 | TRBJ2-1 | TRBV28 | ASSLPVLNEQF
13 | TRBJ1-5 | TRBV28 | ASRFWTGGVQPQH
13 | TRBJ2-7 | TRBV5-5 | ASSLVAVSSYEQY
13 | TRBJ2-2 | TRBV19 | ASSGARDYTGELF
12 | TRBJ2-5 | TRBV5-1 | ASSLIPGSETQY
13 | TRBJ1-1 | TRBV11-2 | ASSPEVGTNTEAF
13 | TRBJ1-4 | TRBV10-1 | ASSEGSSTNEKLF
14 | TRBJ2-1 | TRBV11-3 | ASSLDGREGKDEQF
11 | TRBJ2-3 | TRBV19 | ASSPMGADTQY
11 | TRBJ2-7 | TRBV9 | ASSESLVSEQY
19 | TRBJ1-5 | TRBV27 | ASRGQGERAQGLYSNQPQH
13 | TRBJ2-7 | TRBV6-1 | ASSVVASGRNEQY
10 | TRBJ2-1 | TRBV2 | ASRRVKDEQF
17 | TRBJ2-7 | TRBV7-9 | ASSLASGTSGLAIHEQY
12 | TRBJ2-4 | TRBV7-2 | ASSQPTVKNIQY
14 | TRBJ1-1 | TRBV2 | ASSDREQEPDTEAF
12 | TRBJ1-2 | TRBV28 | ASSRGGGLYGYT
12 | TRBJ2-2 | TRBV29-1 | SVAGTSATGELF
13 | TRBJ2-1 | TRBV5-4 | ASSLLLAGVREQF
14 | TRBJ2-2 | TRBV7-8 | ASTEGREFATGELF